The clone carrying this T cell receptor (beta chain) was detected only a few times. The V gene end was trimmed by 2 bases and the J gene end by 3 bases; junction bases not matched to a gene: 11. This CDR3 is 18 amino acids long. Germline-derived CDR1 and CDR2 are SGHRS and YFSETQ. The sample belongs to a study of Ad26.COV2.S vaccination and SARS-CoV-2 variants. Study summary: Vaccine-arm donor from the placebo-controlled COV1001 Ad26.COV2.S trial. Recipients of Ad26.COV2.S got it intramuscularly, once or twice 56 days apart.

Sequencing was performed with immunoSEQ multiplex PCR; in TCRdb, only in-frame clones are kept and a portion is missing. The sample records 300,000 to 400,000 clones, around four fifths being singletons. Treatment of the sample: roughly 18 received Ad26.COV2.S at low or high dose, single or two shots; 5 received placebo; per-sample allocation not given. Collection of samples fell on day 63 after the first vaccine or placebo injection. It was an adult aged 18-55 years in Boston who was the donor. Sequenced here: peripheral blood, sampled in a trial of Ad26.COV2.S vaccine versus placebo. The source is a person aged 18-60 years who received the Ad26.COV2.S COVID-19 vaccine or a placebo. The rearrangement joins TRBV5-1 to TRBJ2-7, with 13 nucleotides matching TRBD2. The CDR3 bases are TGCGCCAGCAGCTTATCGGACATGGGACTAGCGGGGCACTACGAGCAGTACTTC. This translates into CASSLSDMGLAGHYEQYF.